Listed below are T cell receptor beta chains from one sample, sequenced in a study of blood T cells in healthy people across ages. TCRdb reanalysed the 5' RACE reads using MiXCR and keeps one entry per CDR3 protein. This sample yields about 1.5 million distinct CDR3 sequences, of which approximately 42% are seen a single time; over 3.5% belongs to the top ten. Sequencing input: blood. The source is a woman aged 18-30 years in good health. Both conserved end residues are part of each CDR3. Fields, in order: D gene, V gene, J gene, CDR3 length, clone size, CDR3 protein, CDR3 DNA. D genes are given only for firm matches. The size field is filled for only some rows; it gives once, few, many or a size class.

.	TRBV20-1	TRBJ2-2	15	.	CSARAAQGNTGELFF	TGCAGTGCTAGAGCTGCGCAGGGGAACACCGGGGAGCTGTTTTTT
.	TRBV29-1	TRBJ2-6	15	.	CSARLQGAGANVLTF	TGCAGCGCACGGCTACAGGGAGCTGGGGCCAACGTCCTGACTTTC
TRBD1	TRBV25-1	TRBJ1-1	18	few	CASRPPDRATPGDTEAFF	TGTGCCAGCAGGCCACCGGACAGGGCGACCCCCGGGGACACTGAAGCTTTCTTT
.	TRBV13	TRBJ2-5	14	few	CASSSRVGQETQYF	TGTGCCAGCAGCTCCCGGGTGGGGCAAGAGACCCAGTACTTC
TRBD1	TRBV7-9	TRBJ1-2	14	.	CAGSPSDRVYGYTF	TGTGCCGGCAGCCCCTCGGACAGGGTCTATGGCTACACCTTC
TRBD1	TRBV6-1	TRBJ2-1	14	.	CARRGTDSYNERFF	TGTGCCAGAAGAGGGACAGACTCCTACAATGAGCGGTTCTTC
TRBD1	TRBV7-2	TRBJ2-4	15	.	CANSPGGTGKNIQYF	TGCGCCAACAGCCCCGGGGGGACAGGGAAAAACATTCAGTACTTC
TRBD2	TRBV20-1	TRBJ2-1	16	.	CSATSSRTRAAGEQFF	TGCAGTGCTACGTCGAGTAGGACTAGGGCAGCGGGCGAGCAGTTCTTC
TRBD2	TRBV7-9	TRBJ2-7	17	.	CASSLGLAGAPYNEQYF	TGTGCCAGCAGCTTAGGACTAGCGGGAGCTCCCTACAATGAGCAGTACTTC
.	TRBV7-8	TRBJ1-5	15	.	CASSLAPNSNQPQHF	TGTGCCAGCAGCTTAGCGCCGAATTCGAATCAGCCCCAGCATTTT